The 8 T cell receptor beta chains below come from one sample, sequenced in a study of control samples from healthy donors and cancer patients. Assay: immunoSEQ multiplex PCR; the TCRdb copy retains only in-frame clones and omits some. Here the sample spans about 180,000 clones, around 90% being singletons. The sample comprised blood. These receptors were taken from a woman between 50 and 59 years old in good health.

This clone was picked up a small number of times. This CDR3 is CASSDGPGTEAFF. CDR3 DNA sequence: TGTGCCAGCAGCGACGGACCGGGCACTGAAGCTTTCTTT. The chain is built from TRBV11-3 and TRBJ1-1; D is undetermined. This CDR3 has 13 amino acids. The ends were cut back, 5 bases at V and 4 bases at J, with 11 bases in the middle. The germline V gene has CDR1 SGHNT and CDR2 YENEEA.

The chain has TRBV5-6 and TRBJ1-2; 7 bases agree with TRBD1. CDR3 size: 14 residues. Germline-derived CDR1 and CDR2 are SGHDT and YYEEEE. The ends lost 2 bases at V and 3 bases at J; junction bases unmatched: 4. Here the CDR3 reads CASSFTGTDYGYTF. CDR3 in DNA: TGTGCCAGCAGCTTTACCGGGACAGACTATGGCTACACCTTC.

The chain recombines TRBV27 with TRBJ1-2; no reliable D call. Germline-derived CDR1 and CDR2 are MNHEY and SMNVEV (reference sequence). The V and J ends lost 6 bases and 8 bases respectively, with 16 bases between them. The CDR3 length is 13 residues. CDR3 DNA: TGTGCCAGCAGCCAGGACTATTTGAGAGGCTACACCTTC. Its protein product is CASSQDYLRGYTF.

The CDR3 DNA sequence: TGTGCCAGCAGTTATGGAGGGATCACCTGGAGTTCACCCCTCCACTTT. Its protein product is CASSYGGITWSSPLHF. The V gene is TRBV6-5, the J gene TRBJ1-6; D remains ambiguous. CDR3 length: 16 residues. The V and J ends lost 3 bases and 9 bases respectively, with 18 bases between them. The germline V gene encodes CDR1 MNHEY and CDR2 SVGAGI.

The V gene is TRBV7-9, the J gene TRBJ2-3; 10 bases line up with TRBD2. The CDR3 consists of 16 residues. V lost 3 bases and J lost 10; bases outside the gene matches: 13. Germline CDR1 and CDR2: SEHNR and FQNEAQ (reference sequence). The CDR3 is CASSFSSGRHRAPQYF. In DNA form, the CDR3 reads TGTGCCAGCAGCTTTAGTAGCGGGAGGCATCGCGCCCCGCAGTATTTT.

This chain links TRBV24-1 with TRBJ1-2; D is undetermined. V lost 6 bases and J 2 bases, leaving 12 bases between the germline ends. This CDR3 spans 14 amino acids. Per the germline V gene, CDR1 is KGHDR and CDR2 is SFDVKD. CDR3 sequence: CATSITSLNYGYTF. In DNA form, the CDR3 reads TGTGCCACCAGTATCACCAGCCTGAACTATGGCTACACCTTC.

This chain joins TRBV28 and TRBJ2-7; D is unclear. CDR3 length: 14 amino acids. Germline lookup yields CDR1 MDHEN and CDR2 SYDVKM. V was trimmed by 2 bases and J by 3 bases, leaving 11 bases between them. CDR3 nucleotide sequence: TGTGCCAGCAGTTTACATAGGATAGTCTACGAGCAGTACTTC. Encoded protein: CASSLHRIVYEQYF.

Only one count was recorded for this clone. The V gene is TRBV18, the J gene TRBJ1-5; D gene uncertain. The CDR3 extends over 15 amino acids. The germline V and J ends were trimmed by 1 base and 1 base, with 8 bases remaining between them. Per the germline V gene, CDR1 is KGHSH and CDR2 is LQKENI. CDR3: CASSPRANSNQPQHF. The CDR3 nucleotides are TGTGCCAGCTCACCACGGGCCAACAGCAATCAGCCCCAGCATTTT.